One sample yielded the 26 T cell receptor beta chains listed below, sequenced in a study of OX40 agonist ivuxolimab in advanced cancers. Measured with immunoSEQ multiplex PCR; TCRdb has only the in-frame clones, and not every one. The profile shows roughly 77,000 clones, roughly 80% of them singletons. The sample was CD4+ or CD8+ T cells sorted from blood, taken in a trial of the OX40 agonist ivuxolimab. The receptors were sampled from an adult with an advanced solid tumor such as melanoma, head and neck, liver or kidney cancer.

V and J are TRBV7-3 and TRBJ1-2; D gene ambiguous. Germline V gives CDR1 SGHTA, CDR2 FQGTGA. Trimming stripped 3 bases from V and 4 bases from J, with 9 bases between. This CDR3 comprises 13 residues. DNA of the CDR3: TGTGCCAGCAGCTTCGGATACAGCTATGGCTACACCTTC. Translating it yields CASSFGYSYGYTF.

This sequence joins TRBV27 and TRBJ1-1; D may be TRBD1 (6 bases). Germline CDR1 MNHEY, CDR2 SMNVEV (reference sequence). This CDR3 is built from 17 residues. V shed 1 base and J shed 4 bases, with 19 bases lying between them. The CDR3 here is CASSLLGFGGGGTEAFF. In DNA form, the CDR3 reads TGTGCCAGCAGTTTATTGGGTTTCGGGGGAGGGGGCACTGAAGCTTTCTTT.

The chain employs TRBV19 and TRBJ1-2; D is ambiguous. This CDR3 region has 13 residues. In germline, CDR1 is LNHDA, CDR2 SQIVND (reference sequence). V was trimmed by 6 bases and J by 2 bases, leaving 10 bases between them. The chain's CDR3 is CASRQDANYGYTF. In DNA, the CDR3 is TGTGCCAGTAGGCAGGATGCAAACTATGGCTACACCTTC.

The rearrangement links TRBV5-8 to TRBJ2-5; 7 bases align to TRBD2. Trimming at V came to 4 bases and at J to 1 base, leaving 7 bases not matched to a gene. In germline, CDR1 is SGHTS, CDR2 YDEGEE. The CDR3 spans 15 residues. This chain's CDR3 is CASSPLGGIQETQYF. CDR3 bases: TGTGCCAGCAGCCCACTGGGGGGGATCCAAGAGACCCAGTACTTC.

This CDR3 reads CASSAGAPGLAYSYEQYF. As DNA, the CDR3 is TGCGCCAGCAGCGCGGGGGCGCCGGGACTAGCTTATTCCTACGAGCAGTACTTC. The chain joins TRBV4-3 to TRBJ2-7, with 9 bases lining up with TRBD2. CDR3 size: 18 residues. V shed 5 bases, J shed 1 base, and the junction held 15 bases outside the gene matches. In germline, CDR1 is LGHNA, CDR2 YSLEER.

This clone showed up just a few times. The chain combines TRBV28 with TRBJ1-2; tentatively, D is TRBD1 (5 bases). This CDR3 comprises 12 residues. Trimming pared 8 bases from V and 5 bases from J, leaving 12 bases between. Germline CDR1 and CDR2: MDHEN and SYDVKM. The DNA of the CDR3 is TGTGCCAGCCTTGGGACCCTGTATGGCTACACCTTC. Translated: CASLGTLYGYTF.

The rearrangement joins TRBV5-4 to TRBJ2-1, with D perhaps being TRBD1 or TRBD2 (5 bases each). In germline, CDR1 is SGHNT, CDR2 YYREEE (reference sequence). CDR3 length: 15 amino acids. V shed 6 bases and J shed 0 bases, with 13 bases lying between them. The CDR3 DNA reads TGTGCCAGCACCAGAGGGGAGATCTCCTACAATGAGCAGTTCTTC. It yields the protein CASTRGEISYNEQFF.

The chain recombines TRBV7-2 with TRBJ1-2; 10 nucleotides agree with TRBD1. The CDR3 has 15 amino acids. After removal of 3 bases from V and 2 bases from J, the junction contained 3 bases not matched to a gene. Looked up from germline, CDR1 is SGHTA and CDR2 is FQGNSA. The CDR3 bases are TGTGCCAGCAGCTTCAGACAGGGGGCGAACTATGGCTACACCTTC. Translation gives CASSFRQGANYGYTF.

The chain links TRBV30 to TRBJ2-5; 9 bases match TRBD1. The CDR3 spans 15 residues. The trim removed 0 bases at V and 5 bases at J, leaving 7 bases unmatched. CDR1 GTSNPN and CDR2 SVGIG come from the germline V gene (reference sequence). This CDR3 is CAWSVLQGALETQYF. DNA for the CDR3: TGTGCCTGGAGTGTACTACAGGGGGCTTTGGAGACCCAGTACTTC.

The chain is built from TRBV10-3 and TRBJ2-5, with D perhaps assigned TRBD1 or TRBD2 (5 bases each). The V gene's germline CDR1 is ENHRY and CDR2 SYGVKD. The CDR3 totals 12 residues. Trimming stripped 4 bases from V and 5 bases from J, with 8 bases between. CDR3 DNA: TGTGCCATCAGTGTTGAGGGGGAGACCCAGTACTTC. Its protein product is CAISVEGETQYF.

The rearrangement uses TRBV5-1 and TRBJ1-4, with unresolved D. Trimming removed 2 bases at V and 2 bases at J, with 10 bases between. This CDR3 has 15 amino acids. In germline, CDR1 is SGHRS, CDR2 YFSETQ. This CDR3 is CASSLGGNTNEKLFF. The CDR3 coding sequence is TGCGCCAGCAGCTTAGGCGGGAACACTAATGAAAAACTGTTTTTT.

This clone occurred a few times. This sequence joins TRBV10-3 and TRBJ1-1; a possible D gene is TRBD1 (5 bases). V lost 6 bases and J 4 bases, leaving 9 bases between the germline ends. This CDR3 region has 12 residues. Germline CDR1 ENHRY, CDR2 SYGVKD. The CDR3 DNA sequence: TGTGCCATCAGGGGCCAGGGCACTGAAGCTTTCTTT. This codes for CAIRGQGTEAFF.

The chain is built from TRBV6-6 and TRBJ2-7; the D gene is possibly TRBD1 (6 bases). The CDR3 has 14 residues. V dropped 6 bases and J dropped 6 bases, with 18 bases sitting between them. Germline values: CDR1 MNHNY, CDR2 SVGAGI (reference sequence). This CDR3 reads CASSVGAGVGEQYF. The CDR3 DNA follows: TGTGCCAGCAGCGTCGGGGCAGGGGTGGGCGAGCAGTACTTC.

This rearrangement joins TRBV5-4 to TRBJ2-7; 9 bases map to TRBD1. The CDR3 covers 15 residues. The V segment lost 4 bases and the J segment 2 bases; nucleotides outside the gene matches: 7. The germline CDR1 and CDR2 sequences are SGHNT and YYREEE (reference sequence). CDR3 coding DNA: TGTGCCAGCAGCCTGGGACAGGGAAGTCCCTACGAGCAGTACTTC. This sequence encodes CASSLGQGSPYEQYF.

The chain couples TRBV5-1 to TRBJ1-2; TRBD1 matches 11 bases. CDR1 and CDR2 (germline): SGHRS, YFSETQ. V gave up 4 bases and J gave up 8 bases; unmatched junction bases: 10. The CDR3 has 15 amino acids. CDR3 bases: TGCGCCAGCAGCCCATGGGCGGGACAGGGGGACGGCTACACCTTC. Amino acid sequence: CASSPWAGQGDGYTF.

The chain links TRBV5-5 to TRBJ2-5; a weak D match, TRBD2 (5 bases). CDR1 and CDR2 (germline): SGHKS, YYEKEE (reference sequence). The germline V and J ends were trimmed by 0 bases and 4 bases, with 13 bases remaining between them. This CDR3 is built from 15 residues. In DNA, the CDR3 is TGTGCCAGCAGCTTGGCCAGGACCGGGGTAGAGACCCAGTACTTC. Translated, it gives CASSLARTGVETQYF.

The CDR3 region is CANSRTEMGEQFF. DNA for the CDR3: TGTGCCAACTCTAGAACTGAGATGGGGGAGCAGTTCTTC. The gene calls are TRBV2 and TRBJ2-1; no reliable D call. The CDR3 covers 13 residues. Deletions cut 10 bases from V and 10 bases from J, with 20 bases between. Germline CDR1 and CDR2: SNHLY and FYNNEI.

V gene TRBV7-6 combines with J gene TRBJ2-7; 8 nucleotides agree with TRBD2. The germline V gene encodes CDR1 SGHVS and CDR2 FNYEAQ. V shed 5 bases and J 0 bases; nucleotides not matched to a gene: 6. The CDR3 runs to 15 residues. The CDR3 loop is CASSVASGSSYEQYF. CDR3 nucleotide sequence: TGTGCCAGCAGCGTCGCTAGCGGGTCCTCCTACGAGCAGTACTTC.

The J gene is TRBJ1-3, the V gene TRBV30, with D hard to call. CDR3 length: 13 amino acids. Looked up from germline, CDR1 is GTSNPN and CDR2 is SVGIG (reference sequence). Trimming shortened V by 4 bases and J by 1 base, and 8 bases separated the two germline ends. Written as DNA, the CDR3 is TGTGCCTGGATTGGAGGGTCTGGAAACACCATATATTTT. Translation: CAWIGGSGNTIYF.

This clone was observed a few times. The CDR3 DNA sequence: TGTGCCTGGAGTGTGGGGCGCAATCAGCCCCAGCATTTT. Protein sequence: CAWSVGRNQPQHF. The gene calls are TRBV30 and TRBJ1-5, with D possibly being TRBD1 (5 bases). V lost 0 bases and J lost 2, with 5 bases in between. The CDR3 spans 13 residues. CDR1 and CDR2 (germline): GTSNPN, SVGIG (reference sequence).

The rearrangement uses TRBV7-2 and TRBJ1-6; D might be TRBD1 (6 bases). Germline V CDR1 and CDR2: SGHTA, FQGNSA. This CDR3 is built from 14 residues. Trimming took 5 bases from V and 9 from J, leaving 14 bases between them. The CDR3 sequence: CASSRPGASSPLHF. CDR3 nucleotide sequence: TGTGCCAGCAGCCGTCCAGGGGCAAGTTCACCCCTCCACTTT. Variable domain in full (rest from reference TRBV7-2 and TRBJ1-6): GAGVSQSPSNKVTEKGKDVELRCDPISGHTALYWYRQSLGQGLEFLIYFQGNSAPDKSGLPSDRFSAERTGGSVSTLTIQRTQQEDSAVYLCASSRPGASSPLHFGNGTRLTVT.

This chain joins TRBV28 and TRBJ2-3, with D unclear. CDR3 length equals 14 residues. The V gene's germline CDR1 is MDHEN and CDR2 SYDVKM. Deletions cut 10 bases from V and 2 bases from J, with 16 bases between. The CDR3 nucleotides are TGTGCCACCCAGAGTCGGCAGACCACAGATACGCAGTATTTT. It codes for CATQSRQTTDTQYF. Using reference TRBV28 and TRBJ2-3 for the parts outside the CDR3, the full variable domain is DVKVTQSSRYLVKRTGEKVFLECVQDMDHENMFWYRQDPGLGLRLIYFSYDVKMKEKGDIPEGYSVSREKKERFSLILESASTNQTSMYLCATQSRQTTDTQYFGPGTRLTVL.

The rearrangement links TRBV5-1 to TRBJ1-1; unclear D gene. This CDR3 is 11 amino acids long. Trimming left V 8 bases short and J 5 bases short, with 10 bases between. The germline V gene encodes CDR1 SGHRS and CDR2 YFSETQ. DNA for the CDR3: TGCGCCAGTAAAGGGAAAACTGAAGCTTTCTTT. This gives the protein CASKGKTEAFF.

J is TRBJ1-3 and V is TRBV5-4; weak D call: TRBD1 (6 bases). There are 17 residues in the CDR3. The germline V gene has CDR1 SGHNT and CDR2 YYREEE (reference sequence). V was pared by 4 bases and J by 3 bases, with 20 bases between. CDR3 protein: CASSRGTGSNDGNTIYF. The CDR3 bases are TGTGCCAGCAGCCGGGGAACAGGGTCGAACGATGGAAACACCATATATTTT.

CDR3 amino acids: CASSSLEGFNSPLHF. For the CDR3, the DNA is TGCGCCAGCAGCTCCTTGGAGGGGTTTAATTCACCCCTCCACTTT. The rearrangement joins TRBV5-1 to TRBJ1-6, with a tentative D call TRBD1 (5 bases). In germline, CDR1 is SGHRS, CDR2 YFSETQ. The CDR3 runs to 15 residues. V lost 3 bases and J 6 bases, leaving 13 bases between the germline ends.

This clone was seen more than once but under ten times. The gene calls are TRBV13 and TRBJ1-1, with 7 positions matching TRBD1. The germline CDR1 and CDR2 sequences are PRHDT and FYEKMQ (reference sequence). The CDR3 consists of 16 residues. The ends lost 3 bases at V and 1 base at J; junction bases unmatched: 8. CDR3: CASSLGMGQRNTEAFF. In nucleotides, the CDR3 is TGTGCCAGCAGCTTGGGTATGGGACAGAGGAACACTGAAGCTTTCTTT.